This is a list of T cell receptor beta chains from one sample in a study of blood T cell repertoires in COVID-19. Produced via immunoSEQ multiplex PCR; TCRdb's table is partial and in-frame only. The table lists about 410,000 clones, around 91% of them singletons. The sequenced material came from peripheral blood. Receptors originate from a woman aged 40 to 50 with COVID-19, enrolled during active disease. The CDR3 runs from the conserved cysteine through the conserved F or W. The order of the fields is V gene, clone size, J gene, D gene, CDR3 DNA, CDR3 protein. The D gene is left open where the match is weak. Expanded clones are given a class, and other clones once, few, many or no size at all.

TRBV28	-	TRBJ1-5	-	TGTGCCAGCAGTCGAGACTCTAATCAGCCCCAGCATTTT	CASSRDSNQPQHF
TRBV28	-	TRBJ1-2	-	TGTGCCAGCAGGGGCCCAATCTCTGGCTACACCTTC	CASRGPISGYTF
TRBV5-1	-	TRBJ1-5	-	TGCGCCAGCAGCTTGGAGCCAGGGCCCAATCAGCCCCAGCATTTT	CASSLEPGPNQPQHF
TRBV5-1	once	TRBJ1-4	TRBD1	TGCGCCAGCAGAGCAGGGGGCATCGGTAATGAAAAACTGTTTTTT	CASRAGGIGNEKLFF
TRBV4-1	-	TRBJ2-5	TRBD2	TGCGCCAGCGGGGGACTAGCGGGGAAAGAGACCCAGTACTTC	CASGGLAGKETQYF
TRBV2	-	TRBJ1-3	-	TGTGCCAGCAGCTGGGGGCCAGGAAACACCATATATTTT	CASSWGPGNTIYF
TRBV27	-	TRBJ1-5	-	TGTGCCAGCAGTTATGTAGGGGCCTCAAGCAATCAGCCCCAGCATTTT	CASSYVGASSNQPQHF
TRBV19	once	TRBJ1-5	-	TGTGCCAGTAGTATAGGGAGGAGCAATCAGCCCCAGCATTTT	CASSIGRSNQPQHF
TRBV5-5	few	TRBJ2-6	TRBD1	TGTGCCAGCAGCTGGACAGGGGCCGGGGCCAACGTCCTGACTTTC	CASSWTGAGANVLTF
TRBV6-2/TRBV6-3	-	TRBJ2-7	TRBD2	TGTGCCAGCAGTCGCGGGACTAGCGGGAACTACGAGCAGTACTTC	CASSRGTSGNYEQYF
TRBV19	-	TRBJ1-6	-	TGTGCCAGTAGTATAGTAGGAGGAAATTCACCCCTCCACTTT	CASSIVGGNSPLHF
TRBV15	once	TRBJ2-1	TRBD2	TGTGCCACCAGCAGACTTCGGACTAGCGGTGACAATGAGCAGTTCTTC	CATSRLRTSGDNEQFF
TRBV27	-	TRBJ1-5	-	TGTGCCAGCAGTTTATGGGGCACCAATCAGCCCCAGCATTTT	CASSLWGTNQPQHF
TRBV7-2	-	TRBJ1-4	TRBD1	TGTGCCAGCAGCTCATGGGACAGGGCAGGCGAAAAACTGTTTTTT	CASSSWDRAGEKLFF
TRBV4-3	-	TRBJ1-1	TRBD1	TGCGCCAGCAGCCTCAACCGGGACAGTGGGAGTCGAGCTTTCTTT	CASSLNRDSGSRAFF
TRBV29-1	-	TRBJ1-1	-	TGCAGCGCCCGCGGGGTGGCAGGGAAAGGGTACACTGAAGCTTTCTTT	CSARGVAGKGYTEAFF
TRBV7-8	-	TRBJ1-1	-	TGTGCCAGCAGCTTACACACAGGGAGGAACACTGAAGCTTTCTTT	CASSLHTGRNTEAFF
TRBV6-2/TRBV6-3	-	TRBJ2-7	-	TGTGCCAGCAGTTGGATAACAGGGTTAAGCTCCTACGAGCAGTACTTC	CASSWITGLSSYEQYF
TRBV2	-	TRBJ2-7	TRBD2	TGTGCCAGCAGTGAAGGGACCGGGGGGAGCGAGCAGTACTTC	CASSEGTGGSEQYF
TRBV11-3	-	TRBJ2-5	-	TGTGCCAGCAGCAAAACGGGAATAGGAGAGACCCAGTACTTC	CASSKTGIGETQYF
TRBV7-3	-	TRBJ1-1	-	TGTGCCAGCAGCCCTACGCCCAACCGGGGAGCTTTCTTT	CASSPTPNRGAFF
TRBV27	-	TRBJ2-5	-	TGTGCCCGAGGGTTGCCAGGTCTTTGGGATAAAGAGACCCAGTACTTC	CARGLPGLWDKETQYF
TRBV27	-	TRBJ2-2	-	TGTGCCAGCAGCGAACTATCGAGGTTCCGGCCCGGGGAGCTGTTTTTT	CASSELSRFRPGELFF
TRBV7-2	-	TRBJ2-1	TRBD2	TGTGCCAGCAGCTTCTCCCATCCTAGCGGGGGCCGCCCGTTCTTC	CASSFSHPSGGRPFF
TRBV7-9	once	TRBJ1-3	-	TGTGCCAGCAGCTTGTTATTCTCTGGAAACACCATATATTTT	CASSLLFSGNTIYF
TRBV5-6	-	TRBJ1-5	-	TGTGCCAGCAGCTTGGAACGGAGCAATCAGCCCCAGCATTTT	CASSLERSNQPQHF
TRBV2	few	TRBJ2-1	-	TGTGCCGGGGGGACTGACAAAAGGGATGAGCAGTTCTTC	CAGGTDKRDEQFF
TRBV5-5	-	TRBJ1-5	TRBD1	TGTGCCAGCAGCTTGGAGCTAGGGACAGGGTTCCAGCCCCAGCATTTT	CASSLELGTGFQPQHF
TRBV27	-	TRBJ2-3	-	TGTGCCAGCAGCAAACATAGCCTTGATACGCAGTATTTT	CASSKHSLDTQYF
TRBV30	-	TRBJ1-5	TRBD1	TGTGCCTGGAGCCCTACAAAACCGGGACAGAGCAATCAGCCCCAGCATTTT	CAWSPTKPGQSNQPQHF
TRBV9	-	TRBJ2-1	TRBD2	TGTGCCAGCAGCACTCAAAGCGGGACTTACAATGAGCAGTTCTTC	CASSTQSGTYNEQFF
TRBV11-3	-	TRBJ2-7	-	TGTGCCAGCAGCTTGGACTCCTTTTACGAGCAGTACTTC	CASSLDSFYEQYF
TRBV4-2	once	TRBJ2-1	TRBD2	TGTGCCAGCAGCCCCTTTAGCGGGGGGGCGGACAATGAGCAGTTCTTC	CASSPFSGGADNEQFF
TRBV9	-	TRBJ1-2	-	TGTGCCAGCAGCTCGCGATCGGATCCTAACTATTACTATGGCTACACCTTC	CASSSRSDPNYYYGYTF
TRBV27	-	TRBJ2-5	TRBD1	TGTGCCAGCAAGGGGGCGGCGGTGACAGAAGAGACCCAGTACTTC	CASKGAAVTEETQYF
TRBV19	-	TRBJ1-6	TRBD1	TGTGCCAGTAATTGGCGGACAGGGGATTCACCCCTCCACTTT	CASNWRTGDSPLHF
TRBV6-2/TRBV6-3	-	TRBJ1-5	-	TGTGCCAGCAGTGCCGGGGGCGGGGGGCTAGGTCAGCCCCAGCATTTT	CASSAGGGGLGQPQHF
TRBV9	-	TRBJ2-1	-	TGTGCCAGCAGCGTGGGCCCAGGGCAGGGGTCCTACAATGAGCAGTTCTTC	CASSVGPGQGSYNEQFF
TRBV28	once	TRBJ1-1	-	TGTGCCAGCAGTCCCCGGGGGGGAGGGACTGAAGCTTTCTTT	CASSPRGGGTEAFF
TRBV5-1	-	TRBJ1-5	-	TGCGCCAGCAGCATACAGGGAGATCGGGATCAGCCCCAGCATTTT	CASSIQGDRDQPQHF
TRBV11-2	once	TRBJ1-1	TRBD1	TGTGCCAGCAGCGCCCCGGACAGGGGAAGAACTGAAGCTTTCTTT	CASSAPDRGRTEAFF
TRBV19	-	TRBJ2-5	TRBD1	TGTGCCAGTCAGATACAGGGGACAGAGACCCAGTACTTC	CASQIQGTETQYF
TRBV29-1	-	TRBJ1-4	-	TGCAGCGTTAATGGACGGGGAGAAAAACTGTTTTTT	CSVNGRGEKLFF
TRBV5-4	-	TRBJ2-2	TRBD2	TGTGCCAGCAGCGAAGTAGCGGGGGGGCCTACCGGGGAGCTGTTTTTT	CASSEVAGGPTGELFF
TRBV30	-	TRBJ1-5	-	TGTGCCTGGGCGGACAGCGACCATCAGCCCCAGCATTTT	CAWADSDHQPQHF
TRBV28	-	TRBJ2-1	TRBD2	TGTGCCAGCAGTTTACCCCGGTCCGTTAGCGGGAGCCGAAGGGATGAGCAGTTCTTC	CASSLPRSVSGSRRDEQFF
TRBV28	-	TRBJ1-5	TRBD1	TGTGCCAGCAGTTTGCCCGGACAGGGGAGCAATCAGCCCCAGCATTTT	CASSLPGQGSNQPQHF
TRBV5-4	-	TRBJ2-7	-	TGTGCCAGCAGGCGGGACCGCACCCCCTACGAGCAGTACTTC	CASRRDRTPYEQYF
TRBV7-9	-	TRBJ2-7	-	TGTGCCAGCACCCCCCCCCGGACATTTCCTTCCTACGAGCAGTACTTC	CASTPPRTFPSYEQYF
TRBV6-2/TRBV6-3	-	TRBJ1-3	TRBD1	TGTGCCAGCAGCTTTCCTGGGACAGGGGACGGAAACACCATATATTTT	CASSFPGTGDGNTIYF
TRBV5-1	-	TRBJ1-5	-	TGCGCCAGCAGCCCGGGGTGGGGGGATCAGCCCCAGCATTTT	CASSPGWGDQPQHF
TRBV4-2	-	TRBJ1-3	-	TGTGCCAGCAGCCCCTTAGGGAGCTCTGGAAACACCATATATTTT	CASSPLGSSGNTIYF
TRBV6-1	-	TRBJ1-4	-	TGTGCCAGCAGCTCAGTTGCAACTAATGAAAAACTGTTTTTT	CASSSVATNEKLFF
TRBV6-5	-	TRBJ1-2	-	TGTGCCAGCAGTCAACAGGCCGCTAACTATGGCTACACCTTC	CASSQQAANYGYTF
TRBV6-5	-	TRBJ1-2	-	TGTGCCAGCAGCCCCCGGGGGGCCGATGGCTACACCTTC	CASSPRGADGYTF